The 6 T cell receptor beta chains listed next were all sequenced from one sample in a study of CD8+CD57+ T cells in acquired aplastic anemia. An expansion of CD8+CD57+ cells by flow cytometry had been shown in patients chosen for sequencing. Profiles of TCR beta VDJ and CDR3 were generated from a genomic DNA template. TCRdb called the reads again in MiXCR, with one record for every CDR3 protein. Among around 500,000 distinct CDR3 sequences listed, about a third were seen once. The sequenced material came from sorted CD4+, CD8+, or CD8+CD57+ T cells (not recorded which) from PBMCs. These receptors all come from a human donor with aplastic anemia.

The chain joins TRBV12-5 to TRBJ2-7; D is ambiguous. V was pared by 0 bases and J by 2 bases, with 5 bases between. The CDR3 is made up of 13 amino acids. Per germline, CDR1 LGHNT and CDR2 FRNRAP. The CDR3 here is CASGLVGPYEQYF. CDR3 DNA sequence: TGTGCTAGTGGTTTGGTTGGCCCCTACGAGCAGTACTTC.

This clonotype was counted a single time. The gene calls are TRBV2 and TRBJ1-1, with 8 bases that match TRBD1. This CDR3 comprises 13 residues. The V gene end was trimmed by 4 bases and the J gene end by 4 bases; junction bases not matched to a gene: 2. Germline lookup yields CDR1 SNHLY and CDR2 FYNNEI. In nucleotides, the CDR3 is TGTGCCAGCAGTGTCCAGGGGGCCACTGAAGCTTTCTTT. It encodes CASSVQGATEAFF.

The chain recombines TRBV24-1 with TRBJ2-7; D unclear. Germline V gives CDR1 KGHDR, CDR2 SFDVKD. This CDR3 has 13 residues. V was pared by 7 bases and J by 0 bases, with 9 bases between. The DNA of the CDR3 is TGTGCCACCAGGGACGTGCTCTCCTACGAGCAGTACTTC. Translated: CATRDVLSYEQYF.

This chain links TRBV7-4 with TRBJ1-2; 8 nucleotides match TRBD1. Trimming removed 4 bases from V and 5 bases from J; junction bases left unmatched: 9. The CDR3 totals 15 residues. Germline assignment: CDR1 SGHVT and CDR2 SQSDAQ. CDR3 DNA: TGTGCCAGCAGCTCGACAGGGGTAATAATTTATGGCTACACCTTC. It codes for CASSSTGVIIYGYTF.

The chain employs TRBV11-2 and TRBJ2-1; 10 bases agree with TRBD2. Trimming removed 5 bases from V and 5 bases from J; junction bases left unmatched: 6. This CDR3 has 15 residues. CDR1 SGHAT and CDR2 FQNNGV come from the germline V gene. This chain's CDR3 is CASSPIAGGHNEQFF. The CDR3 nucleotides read TGTGCCAGCAGCCCCATAGCGGGGGGCCACAATGAGCAGTTCTTC. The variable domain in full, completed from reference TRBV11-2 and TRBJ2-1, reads EAGVAQSPRYKIIEKRQSVAFWCNPISGHATLYWYQQILGQGPKLLIQFQNNGVVDDSQLPKDRFSAERLKGVDSTLKIQPAKLEDSAVYLCASSPIAGGHNEQFFGPGTRLTVL.

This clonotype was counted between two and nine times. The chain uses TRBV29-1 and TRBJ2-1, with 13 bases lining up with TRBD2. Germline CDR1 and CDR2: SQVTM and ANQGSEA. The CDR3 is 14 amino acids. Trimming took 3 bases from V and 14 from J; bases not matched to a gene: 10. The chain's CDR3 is CSVDRLAGGPPEFF. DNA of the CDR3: TGCAGCGTTGATCGACTAGCGGGGGGTCCCCCCGAGTTCTTC.